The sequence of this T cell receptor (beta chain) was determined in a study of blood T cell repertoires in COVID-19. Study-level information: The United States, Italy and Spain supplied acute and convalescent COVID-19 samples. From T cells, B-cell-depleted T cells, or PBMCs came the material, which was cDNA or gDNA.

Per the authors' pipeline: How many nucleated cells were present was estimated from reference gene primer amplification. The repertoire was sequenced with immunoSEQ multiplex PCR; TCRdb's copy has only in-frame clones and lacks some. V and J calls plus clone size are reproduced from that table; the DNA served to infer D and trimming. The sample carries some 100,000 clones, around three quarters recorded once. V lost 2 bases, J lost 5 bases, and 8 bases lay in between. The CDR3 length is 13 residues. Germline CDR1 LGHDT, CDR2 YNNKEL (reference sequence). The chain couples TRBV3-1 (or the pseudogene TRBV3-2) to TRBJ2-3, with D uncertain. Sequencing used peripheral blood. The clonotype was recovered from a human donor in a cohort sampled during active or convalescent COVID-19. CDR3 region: CASSQRRGDTQYF. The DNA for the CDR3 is TGTGCCAGCAGCCAACGGCGAGGAGATACGCAGTATTTT.